This T cell receptor beta chain was profiled in a study of T cell changes during pregnancy in multiple sclerosis. The J segment lost 0 bases and the V segment lost 2 bases, leaving 7 bases of the junction unmatched. CDR1 is SGHNT, CDR2 YYREEE, per germline (reference sequence). This CDR3 has 18 residues. The method was immunoSEQ multiplex PCR; TCRdb's version includes in-frame clones alone and lacks a portion of them. The data hold under 120,000 clones, with approximately 89% observed a single time. This clone was counted once. The sample consisted of peripheral blood, taken after pregnancy. This receptor was taken from a female donor with multiple sclerosis, enrolled in a pregnancy study. The genes are TRBV5-4 and TRBJ2-1; 11 bases match TRBD1. The CDR3 DNA sequence: TGTGCCAGCAGCTTACCGGGACAGGGGGTAAGCTCCTACAATGAGCAGTTCTTC. This codes for CASSLPGQGVSSYNEQFF. Variable domain in full (rest from reference TRBV5-4 and TRBJ2-1): ETGVTQSPTHLIKTRGQQVTLRCSSQSGHNTVSWYQQALGQGPQFIFQYYREEENGRGNFPPRFSGLQFPNYSSELNVNALELDDSALYLCASSLPGQGVSSYNEQFFGPGTRLTVL.